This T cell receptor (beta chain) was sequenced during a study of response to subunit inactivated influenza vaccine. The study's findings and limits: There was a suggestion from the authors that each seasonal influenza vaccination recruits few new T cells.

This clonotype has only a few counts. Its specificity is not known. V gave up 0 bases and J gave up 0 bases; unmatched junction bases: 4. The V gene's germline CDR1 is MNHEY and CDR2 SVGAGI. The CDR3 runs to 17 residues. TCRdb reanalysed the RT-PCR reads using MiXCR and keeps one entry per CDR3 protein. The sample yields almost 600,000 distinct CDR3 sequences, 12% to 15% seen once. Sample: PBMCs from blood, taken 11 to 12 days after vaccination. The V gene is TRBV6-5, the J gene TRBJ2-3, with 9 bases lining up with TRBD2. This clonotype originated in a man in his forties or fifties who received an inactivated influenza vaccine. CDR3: CASSYSGLAFSTDTQYF. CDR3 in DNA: TGTGCCAGCAGTTACTCTGGACTAGCGTTTAGCACAGATACGCAGTATTTT.